The 30 T cell receptor beta chains reported below all come from one sample, sequenced in a study of cytomegalovirus exposure and HLA in healthy donors. The PCR contained 60 Vbeta and 13 Jbeta primers. Sequenced by immunoSEQ multiplex PCR; TCRdb stores in-frame clones only, minus some. The data contain 85,000 to 90,000 clones, around 74% of them seen just once; the ten biggest clones take up about 9.5%. The sample was PBMCs. The receptors derive from a young man in good health and CMV-seropositive.

V and J are TRBV20-1 and TRBJ2-3; D might be TRBD1 (5 bases). Germline-derived CDR1 and CDR2 are DFQATT and SNEGSKA (reference sequence). The CDR3 extends over 11 amino acids. Trimming stripped 6 bases from V and 8 bases from J, with 12 bases between. This CDR3 reads CSAKGPGTQYF. The CDR3 DNA sequence: TGCAGTGCCAAGGGGCCAGGTACGCAGTATTTT.

The sample holds a few counts of this clone. The chain employs TRBV6-5 and TRBJ2-7, with a weak D call TRBD1 (5 bases). Per germline, CDR1 MNHEY and CDR2 SVGAGI. CDR3 length: 12 residues. Trimming shortened V by 4 bases and J by 2 bases, and 6 bases separated the two germline ends. CDR3 amino acids: CASSSGTYEQYF. The CDR3 DNA reads as TGTGCCAGCAGTTCAGGGACCTACGAGCAGTACTTC.

This rearrangement joins TRBV27 to TRBJ2-2, with 10 bases lining up with TRBD1. Germline values: CDR1 MNHEY, CDR2 SMNVEV (reference sequence). The CDR3 has 14 amino acids. V lost 5 bases and J lost 6; bases outside the gene matches: 3. CDR3 region: CASSRDRGAGELFF. Written as DNA, the CDR3 is TGTGCCAGCAGTAGGGACAGGGGAGCCGGGGAGCTGTTTTTT.

J is TRBJ1-3 and V is TRBV18, with D maybe TRBD1 (5 bases). Germline V CDR1 and CDR2: KGHSH, LQKENI. Trimming removed 0 bases from V and 2 bases from J, with 14 bases in between. The CDR3 runs to 17 residues. CDR3 in DNA: TGTGCCAGCTCACCACCCCAGGGAAGTAGTGCTGGAAACACCATATATTTT. It translates to CASSPPQGSSAGNTIYF.

The chain carries TRBV9 and TRBJ2-6, with D perhaps TRBD2 (6 bases). Germline CDR1 reads SGDLS; CDR2 reads YYNGEE. The CDR3 spans 17 residues. V was cut by 0 bases and J by 1 base, with 11 bases left in between. The CDR3 loop is CASSVGLRGSGANVLTF. The CDR3 region has the DNA TGTGCCAGCAGCGTAGGATTACGGGGGTCTGGGGCCAACGTCCTGACTTTC.

The rearrangement links TRBV6-5 to TRBJ1-4; D possibly corresponds to TRBD1 (6 bases). Trimming stripped 1 base from V and 4 bases from J, with 7 bases between. The CDR3 contains 14 residues. Germline CDR1 MNHEY, CDR2 SVGAGI. CDR3: CASSYFRGNEKLFF. CDR3 nucleotide sequence: TGTGCCAGCAGTTACTTCAGGGGTAATGAAAAACTGTTTTTT.

The table lists this clone with a few counts. The V gene is TRBV7-2, the J gene TRBJ1-1; D remains ambiguous. The CDR3 covers 12 residues. Trimming removed 5 bases from V and 4 bases from J, with 8 bases in between. Germline V CDR1 and CDR2: SGHTA, FQGNSA. The CDR3 sequence: CASSPGVTEAFF. CDR3 coding DNA: TGTGCCAGCAGCCCCGGGGTCACTGAAGCTTTCTTT.

A few counts support this clone. J is TRBJ1-6 and V is TRBV14; 8 positions agree with TRBD1. CDR3 size: 15 residues. Germline-derived CDR1 and CDR2 are SGHDN and FVKESK. V dropped 0 bases and J dropped 11; count of bases not matched to a gene: 6. The CDR3 protein is CASSQDLGQGPPLHF. The CDR3 nucleotides are TGTGCCAGCAGCCAAGATCTCGGACAGGGACCACCCCTCCACTTT.

The chain is built from TRBV7-5 and TRBJ1-6. TRBV7-5 is a recognized pseudogene. The CDR3 has 17 amino acids. The DNA for the CDR3 is TGTGCCAGAAGCTTACGCAGAGAGGCCCCTTGGTATTCACCCCTCCACTTT. It codes for CARSLRREAPWYSPLHF.

The chain combines TRBV6-5 with TRBJ1-5, with 8 bases that match TRBD1. Germline values: CDR1 MNHEY, CDR2 SVGAGI. The CDR3 is 14 residues long. The V segment lost 4 bases and the J segment 7 bases; nucleotides outside the gene matches: 6. The CDR3 DNA sequence: TGTGCCAGCAGTTCGACAGGGGCGGGACAGCCCCAGCATTTT. Residues: CASSSTGAGQPQHF.

This clone was picked up one time. The gene calls are TRBV30 and TRBJ1-2; 7 bases map to TRBD1. This CDR3 contains 15 residues. J was trimmed by 8 bases and V by 3 bases; bases with no gene match: 15. From germline, CDR1 is GTSNPN and CDR2 SVGIG (reference sequence). The CDR3 DNA sequence: TGTGCCTGGAGCGAACAGGGGCCGGGGGTTTTGGGCTACACCTTC. Translation: CAWSEQGPGVLGYTF. Full variable domain (rest looked up from reference TRBV30 and TRBJ1-2): SQTIHQWPATLVQPVGSPLSLECTVEGTSNPNLYWYRQAAGRGLQLLFYSVGIGQISSEVPQNLSASRPQDRQFILSSKKLLLSDSGFYLCAWSEQGPGVLGYTFGSGTRLTVV.

The gene calls are TRBV5-6 and TRBJ1-2, with 8 bases matching TRBD1. CDR1 and CDR2 from the germline V gene are SGHDT and YYEEEE. J was trimmed by 1 base and V by 7 bases; bases with no gene match: 12. This CDR3 is 16 amino acids long. The CDR3 is CASYNPGQENNYGYTF. CDR3 DNA sequence: TGTGCCAGCTATAACCCGGGACAGGAAAATAACTATGGCTACACCTTC.

CDR3 in amino acids: CASSLEGARNYGYTF. The CDR3 nucleotides read TGTGCCAGCAGCTTAGAGGGGGCGCGGAACTATGGCTACACCTTC. The chain has TRBV7-9 and TRBJ1-2; TRBD1 matches 7 bases. V was clipped by 1 base and J by 2 bases; unmatched bases: 4. This CDR3 contains 15 residues. Per germline, CDR1 SEHNR and CDR2 FQNEAQ (reference sequence).

This clone occurred a few times. The chain combines TRBV6-6 with TRBJ1-5; TRBD1 matches at 7 bases. In germline, CDR1 is MNHNY, CDR2 SVGAGI (reference sequence). After removal of 6 bases from V and 6 bases from J, the junction contained 8 bases not matched to a gene. The CDR3 is made up of 14 amino acids. The CDR3 sequence: CASRDRTAGQPQHF. The CDR3 nucleotides read TGTGCCAGCAGGGACAGGACAGCGGGTCAGCCCCAGCATTTT.

This chain joins TRBV19 and TRBJ1-2; TRBD1 is a possible D gene (5 bases). This CDR3 contains 14 residues. V shed 5 bases and J shed 7 bases, with 17 bases lying between them. Germline lookup yields CDR1 LNHDA and CDR2 SQIVND (reference sequence). Here the CDR3 reads CASSSLTANSGYTF. The CDR3 nucleotides are TGTGCCAGTAGTTCGCTGACAGCGAATTCTGGCTACACCTTC.

Regarding this clone: The same CDR3 is also encoded by other DNA sequences in this sample. The chain uses TRBV10-3 and TRBJ2-7, with D possibly TRBD2 on 6 matching bases. CDR1 and CDR2 (germline): ENHRY, SYGVKD. This CDR3 is built from 11 residues. The V gene lost 6 bases and the J gene lost 6 bases, with 9 bases spanning the gap. The CDR3 spells CAISVGGEQYF. For the CDR3, the DNA is TGTGCCATCAGCGTCGGGGGCGAGCAGTACTTC.

This clone was recorded a few times. The rearrangement links TRBV5-1 to TRBJ2-2; 10 bases map to TRBD1. From germline, CDR1 is SGHRS and CDR2 YFSETQ. The J segment lost 6 bases and the V segment lost 3 bases, leaving 5 bases of the junction unmatched. The CDR3 has 15 residues. The chain's CDR3 is CASSWRQGAAGELFF. The CDR3 nucleotides are TGCGCCAGCAGCTGGAGACAGGGGGCCGCCGGGGAGCTGTTTTTT.

There are a few counts of this clone. The V gene is TRBV14, the J gene TRBJ2-5, with D possibly matching TRBD1 (5 bases). In germline, CDR1 is SGHDN, CDR2 FVKESK. Trimming removed 3 bases at V and 5 bases at J, with 16 bases between. The CDR3 is 15 residues long. The DNA for the CDR3 is TGTGCCAGCAGCCAGGGGCGACTGATCCCGGAGACCCAGTACTTC. Protein product: CASSQGRLIPETQYF.

This clone was found once. The V and J genes are TRBV9 and TRBJ2-7, with D perhaps matching TRBD2 (6 bases). Germline CDR1 reads SGDLS; CDR2 reads YYNGEE. The CDR3 consists of 15 residues. Trimming took off 4 bases at V and 1 base at J, with 15 bases between the two ends. Written as DNA, the CDR3 is TGTGCCAGCAGCCCTGACGGGGGACTTTCCTACGAGCAGTACTTC. Its protein product is CASSPDGGLSYEQYF.

J is TRBJ2-3 and V is TRBV11-2; D not resolved. The CDR3 spans 13 residues. The V gene lost 7 bases and the J gene lost 6 bases, with 14 bases spanning the gap. The germline CDR1 and CDR2 sequences are SGHAT and FQNNGV. Here the CDR3 DNA reads TGTGCCAGCACCTCGCCCGCGGTCGATACGCAGTATTTT. It is translated as CASTSPAVDTQYF.

The chain recombines TRBV7-2 with TRBJ2-7; 12 positions match TRBD2. The CDR3 is 15 residues long. CDR1 and CDR2 (germline): SGHTA, FQGNSA. The V and J ends lost 5 bases and 6 bases, in that order; junction bases with no gene match: 8. The CDR3 sequence: CASSTRLAGAREQYF. For the CDR3, the DNA is TGTGCCAGCAGCACGAGACTAGCGGGGGCTCGCGAGCAGTACTTC.

This clone appeared a single time. The J gene is TRBJ2-3, the V gene TRBV23-1; D not certain. TRBV23-1 is annotated as an ORF whose role is uncertain. The V end lost 9 bases, the J end lost 8 bases, and 9 bases lay between the germline ends. CDR3 size: 10 residues. The chain's CDR3 is CARESGTQYF. The CDR3 bases are TGCGCCAGGGAATCGGGTACGCAGTATTTT.

The chain couples TRBV19 to TRBJ1-5; D gene ambiguous. The CDR3 runs to 15 residues. Trimming took 5 bases from V and 6 from J, leaving 17 bases between them. Germline lookup yields CDR1 LNHDA and CDR2 SQIVND (reference sequence). The CDR3 protein is CASSPQIVAAQPQHF. The CDR3 nucleotides read TGTGCCAGTAGTCCCCAAATTGTGGCTGCTCAGCCCCAGCATTTT.

The table lists this clone with a few counts. V gene TRBV30 combines with J gene TRBJ2-5, with D perhaps TRBD1 (5 bases). This CDR3 has 13 residues. Germline V lookup: CDR1 GTSNPN, CDR2 SVGIG (reference sequence). Trimming removed 0 bases at V and 5 bases at J, with 10 bases between. CDR3 sequence: CAWSVRVRETQYF. The CDR3 DNA reads TGTGCCTGGAGTGTCAGGGTACGCGAGACCCAGTACTTC.

The J gene is TRBJ2-7, the V gene TRBV7-9; possibly TRBD1 for D (6 bases). The CDR3 extends over 13 amino acids. Between the trimmed V and J ends, which lost 9 bases and 3 bases, there was a span of 15 bases. Germline V CDR1 and CDR2: SEHNR, FQNEAQ (reference sequence). The CDR3 DNA sequence: TGTGCCAGGAACCACCGGGACAACTACGAGCAGTACTTC. Translated: CARNHRDNYEQYF.

This chain links TRBV7-9 with TRBJ1-2, with D perhaps TRBD1 (5 bases). This CDR3 spans 12 amino acids. The V end was cut by 4 bases, the J end by 6 bases, with 9 bases between. Per germline, CDR1 SEHNR and CDR2 FQNEAQ (reference sequence). This CDR3 is CASSWGLDGYTF. The CDR3 nucleotides read TGTGCCAGCAGCTGGGGCCTCGATGGCTACACCTTC.

By share, this clone ranks as large. The chain combines TRBV13 with TRBJ2-7; 8 bases are shared with TRBD2. J lost 3 bases, V lost 2 bases, and 6 bases had no gene match. The length of the CDR3 is 15 residues. Per germline, CDR1 PRHDT and CDR2 FYEKMQ (reference sequence). The CDR3 protein is CASSLTGLAFYEQYF. The CDR3 DNA is TGTGCCAGCAGCTTAACCGGACTAGCATTCTACGAGCAGTACTTC. The whole variable domain, remainder taken from reference TRBV13 and TRBJ2-7, is AAGVIQSPRHLIKEKRETATLKCYPIPRHDTVYWYQQGPGQDPQFLISFYEKMQSDKGSIPDRFSAQQFSDYHSELNMSSLELGDSALYFCASSLTGLAFYEQYFGPGTRLTVT.

The chain links TRBV6-5 to TRBJ2-5; D remains unclear. The DNA end lines up better with TRBJ2-7; the J call may be wrong. This CDR3 has 14 residues. Germline CDR1 is MNHEY and CDR2 is SVGAGI. The CDR3 here is CASSYSVKPYEQYF. DNA of the CDR3: TGTGCCAGCAGTTATAGTGTTAAGCCCTACGAGCAGTACTTC.

The rearrangement joins TRBV7-6 to TRBJ2-1, with 8 bases fitting TRBD2. This CDR3 contains 15 residues. The ends lost 1 base at V and 8 bases at J; junction bases unmatched: 7. Germline V gives CDR1 SGHVS, CDR2 FNYEAQ. CDR3 residues: CASSLGGGPVDEQFF. The CDR3 coding sequence is TGTGCCAGCAGCTTAGGCGGGGGGCCAGTCGATGAGCAGTTCTTC.

The chain links TRBV5-1 to TRBJ2-5, with D tentatively TRBD2 (7 bases). CDR1 is SGHRS, CDR2 YFSETQ, per germline. The CDR3 is made up of 15 amino acids. The germline V and J ends were trimmed by 2 bases and 5 bases, with 16 bases remaining between them. In DNA, the CDR3 is TGCGCCAGCAGCTTCGTGGCGGGGGCGGGGGAGACCCAGTACTTC. This sequence encodes CASSFVAGAGETQYF.